These 18 T cell receptor beta chains were sequenced from one sample in a study of CD8 T cells in ankylosing spondylitis. MiXCR, run by TCRdb on the 5' RACE reads, gives a single entry per CDR3 protein. Of 250,000 to 350,000 distinct CDR3 sequences in the sample, 15% to 25% are singletons; the top ten hold around 8%. The sample taken for sequencing was blood, either unsorted or a sorted T cell fraction (not recorded which). The source is a male donor with ankylosing spondylitis or in good health (not recorded which).

Ten or more counts support this clonotype. V usage is TRBV12-3 or TRBV12-4 and J usage is TRBJ2-2, with TRBD1 identical over 10 bases. Trimming took 3 bases from V and 6 from J; bases not matched to a gene: 4. The CDR3 extends over 15 amino acids. Here the CDR3 reads CASSLVGQGAGELFF. For the CDR3, the DNA is TGTGCCAGCAGTTTGGTAGGACAGGGGGCCGGGGAGCTGTTTTTT.

Only a few counts were recorded for this clonotype. The junction and the germline gene differ at one end; a read error may be behind it. The rearrangement joins TRBV5-5 to TRBJ1-5, with TRBD1 matching 9 bases. The germline gives CDR1 SGHKS, CDR2 YYEKEE (reference sequence). The CDR3 sequence is 18 residues long. CDR3 sequence: CASSSLLRDRVVDHPQHF. The DNA of the CDR3 is TGTGCCAGCAGCAGCCTATTACGGGACAGGGTCGTGGATCATCCCCAGCATTTT.

This clonotype was recorded a few times. The chain joins TRBV12-3 or TRBV12-4 to TRBJ1-6; D unclear. V was cut by 4 bases and J by 0 bases, with 10 bases left in between. This CDR3 is built from 16 residues. CDR3 sequence (DNA): TGTGCCAGCAGTTGGGCGACGAGCTCCTATAATTCACCCCTCCACTTT. Translation gives CASSWATSSYNSPLHF.

The CDR3 DNA reads as TGTGCCAGCAGGCCCCACCCATTCGACCCGGGACAGCACACAGATACGCAGTATTTT. Amino acids: CASRPHPFDPGQHTDTQYF. The chain employs TRBV13 and TRBJ2-3; the match to TRBD1 covers 7 bases. Germline values: CDR1 PRHDT, CDR2 FYEKMQ (reference sequence). Trimming cost V 6 bases and J 2 bases; bases outside gene matches: 20. The length of the CDR3 is 19 residues.

There are many counts of this clonotype. The chain recombines TRBV18 with TRBJ2-1, with TRBD1 matching over 8 bases. V shed 4 bases, J shed 8 bases, and the junction held 4 bases outside the gene matches. The germline V gene has CDR1 KGHSH and CDR2 LQKENI. The CDR3 extends over 13 amino acids. The CDR3 sequence: CASSLGQGDEQFF. As DNA, the CDR3 is TGTGCCAGCTCACTCGGACAGGGTGATGAGCAGTTCTTC.

The chain carries TRBV24-1 and TRBJ2-1; D remains ambiguous. CDR1 and CDR2 (germline): KGHDR, SFDVKD. The CDR3 sequence is 11 residues long. V was cut by 7 bases and J by 10 bases, with 10 bases left in between. CDR3 nucleotide sequence: TGTGCCACCAGATCGACCACCGAGCAGTTCTTC. Amino acids: CATRSTTEQFF.

This clonotype was counted many times. The chain uses TRBV6-1 and TRBJ2-1; 9 bases line up with TRBD2. In germline, CDR1 is MNHNS, CDR2 SASEGT. The CDR3 spans 15 residues. Trimming took 6 bases from V and 9 from J; bases not matched to a gene: 12. CDR3 sequence reads: CASSQRGDLLSEQFF. The CDR3 DNA follows: TGTGCCAGCAGCCAGCGGGGGGATCTTCTGTCTGAGCAGTTCTTC.

This clonotype turned up a few times. The chain links TRBV20-1 to TRBJ2-3, with 10 bases fitting TRBD2. CDR1 is DFQATT, CDR2 SNEGSKA, per germline (reference sequence). This CDR3 spans 14 amino acids. Trimming at V came to 6 bases and at J to 2 bases, leaving 5 bases not matched to a gene. The CDR3 DNA reads as TGCAGTGCCTTAGCGGGGGGAAACACAGATACGCAGTATTTT. Its translation: CSALAGGNTDTQYF.

This clonotype was counted many times. The chain employs TRBV12-3 or TRBV12-4 and TRBJ1-3, with 11 bases identical to TRBD1. Unmatched junction bases numbered 5, after V lost 6 bases and J lost 1 base. The CDR3 has 16 amino acids. The CDR3 protein is CASSLGTGGSGNTIYF. The CDR3 DNA follows: TGTGCCAGCAGCTTGGGGACAGGGGGGTCTGGAAACACCATATATTTT.

This chain connects TRBV24-1 to TRBJ2-1; D is perhaps TRBD2 (6 bases). The V end lost 3 bases, the J end lost 5 bases, and 16 bases lay between the germline ends. Germline-derived CDR1 and CDR2 are KGHDR and SFDVKD. CDR3 length equals 16 residues. The CDR3 sequence is CATSDPGGTSNNEQFF. CDR3 coding DNA: TGTGCCACCAGTGATCCCGGCGGGACCAGCAACAATGAGCAGTTCTTC.

This rearrangement joins TRBV5-1 to TRBJ2-7; D may correspond to TRBD1 or TRBD2 (5 bases each). Trimming took 6 bases from V and 4 from J, leaving 23 bases between them. Germline CDR1 and CDR2: SGHRS and YFSETQ. The CDR3 loop spans 16 amino acids. CDR3 coding DNA: TGCGCCAGCACCCATCCGGGACCCATGGCCCTTTACGAGCAGTACGTC. It translates to CASTHPGPMALYEQYV.

This clonotype was detected many times. This chain connects TRBV7-7 to TRBJ2-2; 7 bases fit TRBD1. Germline-derived CDR1 and CDR2 are SSHAT and FNYEAQ (reference sequence). V was pared by 8 bases and J by 2 bases, with 2 bases of the junction left unmatched. The CDR3 runs to 13 residues. The chain's CDR3 is CASRQGNTGELFF. CDR3 coding DNA: TGTGCCAGCCGACAGGGTAACACCGGGGAGCTGTTTTTT.

The chain carries TRBV18 and TRBJ2-1; D unclear. V lost 0 bases and J lost 10, with 10 bases in between. Germline CDR1 reads KGHSH; CDR2 reads LQKENI. There are 13 residues in the CDR3. The CDR3 spells CASSPPYQTEQFF. The DNA of the CDR3 is TGTGCCAGCTCACCACCGTATCAGACAGAGCAGTTCTTC. Filled out from reference TRBV18 and TRBJ2-1, the complete variable domain reads NAGVMQNPRHLVRRRGQEARLRCSPMKGHSHVYWYRQLPEEGLKFMVYLQKENIIDESGMPKERFSAEFPKEGPSILRIQQVVRGDSAAYFCASSPPYQTEQFFGPGTRLTVL.

The table lists this clonotype with a few counts. CDR3 loop: CASSAGGPTSYNEQFF. DNA for the CDR3: TGCGCCAGCAGCGCGGGAGGGCCTACCTCCTACAATGAGCAGTTCTTC. The chain combines TRBV10-2 with TRBJ2-1; 9 nucleotides line up with TRBD2. The CDR3 consists of 16 residues. Trimming removed 6 bases from V and 0 bases from J; junction bases left unmatched: 6. CDR1 is WSHSY, CDR2 SAAADI, per germline.

The V and J genes are TRBV5-1 and TRBJ2-4, with D perhaps TRBD2 (6 bases). This CDR3 region has 17 residues. V lost 4 bases, J lost 0 bases, and 17 bases lay in between. Germline lookup yields CDR1 SGHRS and CDR2 YFSETQ. The CDR3 DNA reads as TGCGCCAGCAGCCCCCGCGGGGTCCTCCTAGCCAAAAACATTCAGTACTTC. This encodes CASSPRGVLLAKNIQYF.

This clonotype has a single count. The rearrangement uses TRBV7-2 and TRBJ2-3; D is perhaps TRBD2 (6 bases). Trimming cost V 5 bases and J 4 bases, with 19 bases left between them. The CDR3 is 16 residues long. CDR1 and CDR2 from the germline V gene are SGHTA and FQGNSA. CDR3 amino acids: CASSRGGRPSADTQYF. Here the CDR3 DNA reads TGTGCCAGCAGCCGGGGTGGGAGGCCCTCCGCAGATACGCAGTATTTT.

The chain has TRBV15 and TRBJ2-4, with D perhaps TRBD1 or TRBD2 (6 bases each). There are 14 residues in the CDR3. The germline V gene has CDR1 LNHNV and CDR2 YYDKDF (reference sequence). V was trimmed by 1 base and J by 7 bases, leaving 11 bases between them. CDR3 sequence reads: CATSRAQGRNIQYF. For the CDR3, the DNA is TGTGCCACCAGCAGAGCCCAGGGGAGGAACATTCAGTACTTC. Variable domain in full (rest from reference TRBV15 and TRBJ2-4): DAMVIQNPRYQVTQFGKPVTLSCSQTLNHNVMYWYQQKSSQAPKLLFHYYDKDFNNEADTPDNFQSRRPNTSFCFLDIRSPGLGDTAMYLCATSRAQGRNIQYFGAGTRLSVL.

This clonotype was observed a few times. The rearrangement uses TRBV11-2 and TRBJ1-1, with D possibly TRBD1 on 6 matching bases. CDR3 length equals 15 residues. V lost 1 base and J lost 4, with 13 bases in between. Germline-derived CDR1 and CDR2 are SGHAT and FQNNGV. The CDR3 reads CASSLGRRGFTEAFF. CDR3 in DNA: TGTGCCAGCAGCTTAGGTCGGAGGGGGTTCACTGAAGCTTTCTTT.